A single sample is the source of the 12 T cell receptor beta chains below, sequenced in a study of graft-versus-host responses after intestinal transplantation. These receptors have no known antigen. Only in-frame clones appear in the TCRdb table, and some are missing; sequencing was by immunoSEQ multiplex PCR. This sample has about 90,000 clones, with approximately 82% found just once. The specimen was unstimulated CD4+ T cells sorted from spleen or lymph node cells, collected before intestinal transplant. Receptor source: a human donor who received an intestinal transplant.

V is TRBV4-1 and J is TRBJ1-2; no firm D call. V lost 1 base and J 2 bases, leaving 8 bases between the germline ends. The CDR3 is made up of 14 amino acids. The V gene's germline CDR1 is MGHRA and CDR2 YSYEKL. CDR3: CASSQAPVNYGYTF. CDR3 nucleotides: TGCGCCAGCAGCCAAGCTCCAGTCAACTATGGCTACACCTTC.

CDR3: CASRKWGGENTIYF. Here the CDR3 DNA reads TGTGCCAGCAGAAAATGGGGGGGAGAAAACACCATATATTTT. This rearrangement joins TRBV6-5 to TRBJ1-3; a weak D match, TRBD1 (5 bases). From germline, CDR1 is MNHEY and CDR2 SVGAGI. V lost 6 bases to trimming and J lost 6 bases, with 15 bases between them. CDR3 length: 14 residues.

The rearrangement uses TRBV4-1 and TRBJ2-1; 10 bases fit TRBD2. J was trimmed by 2 bases and V by 5 bases; bases with no gene match: 9. CDR1 MGHRA and CDR2 YSYEKL come from the germline V gene. The CDR3 loop spans 17 amino acids. The CDR3 here is CASSTGSGRSPYNEQFF. The CDR3 DNA is TGCGCCAGCAGCACTGGTAGCGGGAGGAGTCCCTACAATGAGCAGTTCTTC.

The gene calls are TRBV11-2 and TRBJ2-2, with TRBD1 matching 7 bases. The CDR3 is made up of 15 amino acids. CDR1 and CDR2 (germline): SGHAT, FQNNGV. After removal of 4 bases from V and 0 bases from J, the junction contained 2 bases not matched to a gene. The CDR3 coding sequence is TGTGCCAGCAGCTACAGGGGTTCGAACACCGGGGAGCTGTTTTTT. It codes for CASSYRGSNTGELFF.

The chain uses TRBV7-9 and TRBJ1-6; D is ambiguous. Trimming removed 5 bases from V and 8 bases from J, with 13 bases in between. CDR1 is SEHNR, CDR2 FQNEAQ, per germline (reference sequence). This CDR3 spans 14 amino acids. CDR3 amino acids: CASSPGYSDSPLHF. CDR3 sequence (DNA): TGTGCCAGCAGCCCCGGGTATTCGGATTCACCCCTCCACTTT.

J is TRBJ1-1 and V is TRBV5-4, with TRBD1 matching over 8 bases. V lost 5 bases to trimming and J lost 5 bases; unmatched junction nucleotides: 20. This CDR3 spans 18 amino acids. The germline CDR1 and CDR2 sequences are SGHNT and YYREEE (reference sequence). CDR3 region: CASSRNQGAKIEWTEAFF. In DNA, the CDR3 is TGTGCCAGCAGTCGGAACCAGGGGGCGAAAATAGAATGGACTGAAGCTTTCTTT.

This chain connects TRBV7-8 to TRBJ1-5; D remains unclear. Germline lookup yields CDR1 SGHVS and CDR2 FQNEAQ. Trimming stripped 1 base from V and 3 bases from J, with 7 bases between. The CDR3 totals 14 residues. CDR3 in amino acids: CASSLVLFNQPQHF. DNA for the CDR3: TGTGCCAGCAGCTTAGTCCTCTTCAATCAGCCCCAGCATTTT. The variable domain in full, with the rest retrieved from reference TRBV7-8 and TRBJ1-5, is GAGVSQSPRYKVAKRGQDVALRCDPISGHVSLFWYQQALGQGPEFLTYFQNEAQLDKSGLPSDRFFAERPEGSVSTLKIQRTQQEDSAVYLCASSLVLFNQPQHFGDGTRLSIL.

This sequence joins TRBV5-1 and TRBJ2-5; 15 nucleotides agree with TRBD2. The CDR3 loop spans 17 amino acids. With 0 bases clipped from V and 3 bases from J, the junction kept 3 bases outside the gene matches. Germline V gene sequence: CDR1 SGHRS, CDR2 YFSETQ. The CDR3 loop reads CASSLGTSGGAEETQYF. For the CDR3, the DNA is TGCGCCAGCAGCTTGGGGACTAGCGGGGGGGCAGAAGAGACCCAGTACTTC.

The chain has TRBV5-1 and TRBJ2-5, with D maybe TRBD2 (8 bases). V lost 1 base to trimming and J lost 0 bases, with 16 bases between them. Germline CDR1 SGHRS, CDR2 YFSETQ. The CDR3 extends over 17 amino acids. The CDR3 nucleotides read TGCGCCAGCAGCTTGTTCGGGACAGCGGGAGACCAAGAGACCCAGTACTTC. It is translated as CASSLFGTAGDQETQYF. The full variable domain, with the rest looked up from reference TRBV5-1 and TRBJ2-5, is KAGVTQTPRYLIKTRGQQVTLSCSPISGHRSVSWYQQTPGQGLQFLFEYFSETQRNKGNFPGRFSGRQFSNSRSEMNVSTLELGDSALYLCASSLFGTAGDQETQYFGPGTRLLVL.

The V gene is TRBV2, the J gene TRBJ1-5; 10 bases map to TRBD1. The length of the CDR3 is 15 residues. V gave up 6 bases and J gave up 6 bases; unmatched junction bases: 8. Germline CDR1 is SNHLY and CDR2 is FYNNEI. DNA for the CDR3: TGTGCCAGCAGAAAGACAGGGGGCGAAGGTCAGCCCCAGCATTTT. Protein product: CASRKTGGEGQPQHF.

This rearrangement joins TRBV5-1 to TRBJ2-1; tentatively, D is TRBD2 (5 bases). Trimming took 0 bases from V and 5 from J, leaving 18 bases between them. The CDR3 loop spans 17 amino acids. Germline V gene lookup returns CDR1 SGHRS and CDR2 YFSETQ. The DNA of the CDR3 is TGCGCCAGCAGCTTGGAGCTCGGGGTAGAACTGGACAATGAGCAGTTCTTC. Amino acid sequence: CASSLELGVELDNEQFF.

The chain is built from TRBV28 and TRBJ1-5; 7 bases map to TRBD1. V shed 5 bases, J shed 1 base, and the junction held 5 bases outside the gene matches. The CDR3 has 15 residues. The germline V gene has CDR1 MDHEN and CDR2 SYDVKM. The DNA of the CDR3 is TGTGCCAGCAGTCAGACAGGGTGGAGCAATCAGCCCCAGCATTTT. It encodes CASSQTGWSNQPQHF. Full variable domain (missing parts from reference TRBV28 and TRBJ1-5): DVKVTQSSRYLVKRTGEKVFLECVQDMDHENMFWYRQDPGLGLRLIYFSYDVKMKEKGDIPEGYSVSREKKERFSLILESASTNQTSMYLCASSQTGWSNQPQHFGDGTRLSIL.